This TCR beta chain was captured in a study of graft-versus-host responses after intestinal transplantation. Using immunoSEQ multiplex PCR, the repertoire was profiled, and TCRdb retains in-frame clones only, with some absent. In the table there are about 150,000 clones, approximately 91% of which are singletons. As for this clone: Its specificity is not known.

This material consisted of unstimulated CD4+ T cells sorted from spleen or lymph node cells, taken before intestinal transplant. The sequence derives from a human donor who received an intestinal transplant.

The CDR3 protein is CASLQLGGESYEQYF. The DNA of the CDR3 is TGTGCCAGTCTTCAGTTGGGGGGCGAATCCTACGAGCAGTACTTC. V gene TRBV6-5 combines with J gene TRBJ2-7, with D tentatively TRBD1 or TRBD2 (6 bases each). Trimming shortened V by 9 bases and J by 1 base, and 19 bases separated the two germline ends. There are 15 residues in the CDR3. CDR1 MNHEY and CDR2 SVGAGI come from the germline V gene.